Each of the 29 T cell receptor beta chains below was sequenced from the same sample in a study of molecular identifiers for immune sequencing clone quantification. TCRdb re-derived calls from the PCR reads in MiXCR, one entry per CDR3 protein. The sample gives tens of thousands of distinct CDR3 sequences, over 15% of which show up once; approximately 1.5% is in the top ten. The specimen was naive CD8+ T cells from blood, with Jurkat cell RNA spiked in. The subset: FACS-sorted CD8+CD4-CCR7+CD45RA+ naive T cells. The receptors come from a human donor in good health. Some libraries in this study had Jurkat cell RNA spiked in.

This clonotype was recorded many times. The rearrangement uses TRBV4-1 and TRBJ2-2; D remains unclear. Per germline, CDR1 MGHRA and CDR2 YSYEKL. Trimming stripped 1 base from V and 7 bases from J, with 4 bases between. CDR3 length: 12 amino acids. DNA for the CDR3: TGCGCCAGCAGCCAAGTTTTCGGGGAGCTGTTTTTT. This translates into CASSQVFGELFF.

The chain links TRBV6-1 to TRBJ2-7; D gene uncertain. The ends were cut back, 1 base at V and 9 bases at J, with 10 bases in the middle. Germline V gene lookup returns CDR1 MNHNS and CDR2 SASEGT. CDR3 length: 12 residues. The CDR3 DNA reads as TGTGCCAGCAGTGAAGACCTACCGAGGCAGTACTTC. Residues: CASSEDLPRQYF.

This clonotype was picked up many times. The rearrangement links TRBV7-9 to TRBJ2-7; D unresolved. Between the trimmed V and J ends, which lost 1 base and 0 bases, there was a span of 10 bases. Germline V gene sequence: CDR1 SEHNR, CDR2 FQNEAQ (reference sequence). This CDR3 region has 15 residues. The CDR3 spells CASSLEGGSSYEQYF. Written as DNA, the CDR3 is TGTGCCAGCAGCTTAGAGGGCGGAAGCTCCTACGAGCAGTACTTC.

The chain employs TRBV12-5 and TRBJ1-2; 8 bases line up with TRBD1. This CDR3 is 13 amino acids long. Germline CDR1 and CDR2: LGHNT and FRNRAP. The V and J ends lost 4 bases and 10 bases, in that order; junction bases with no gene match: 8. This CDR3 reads CASGYDRGYTYTF. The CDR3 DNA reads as TGTGCTAGTGGTTACGACAGGGGATATACCTACACCTTC.

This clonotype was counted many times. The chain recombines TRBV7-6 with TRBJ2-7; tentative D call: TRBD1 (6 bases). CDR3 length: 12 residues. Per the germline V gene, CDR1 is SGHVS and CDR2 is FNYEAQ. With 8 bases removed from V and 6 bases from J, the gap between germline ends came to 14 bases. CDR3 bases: TGTGCCAGCGCCCGGAAAGGGGGCGAGCAGTACTTC. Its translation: CASARKGGEQYF.

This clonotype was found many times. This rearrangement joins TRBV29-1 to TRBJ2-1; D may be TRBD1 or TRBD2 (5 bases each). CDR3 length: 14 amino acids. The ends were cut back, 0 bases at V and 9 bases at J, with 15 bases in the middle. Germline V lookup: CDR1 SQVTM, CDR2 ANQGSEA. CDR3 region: CSVEDSAPRGEQFF. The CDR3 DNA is TGCAGCGTTGAAGATAGCGCCCCAAGGGGTGAGCAGTTCTTC.

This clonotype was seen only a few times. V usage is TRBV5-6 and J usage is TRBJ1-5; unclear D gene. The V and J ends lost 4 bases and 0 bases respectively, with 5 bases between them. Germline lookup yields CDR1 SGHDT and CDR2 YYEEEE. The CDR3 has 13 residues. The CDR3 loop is CASSIGSNQPQHF. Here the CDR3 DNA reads TGTGCCAGCAGCATTGGTAGCAATCAGCCCCAGCATTTT.

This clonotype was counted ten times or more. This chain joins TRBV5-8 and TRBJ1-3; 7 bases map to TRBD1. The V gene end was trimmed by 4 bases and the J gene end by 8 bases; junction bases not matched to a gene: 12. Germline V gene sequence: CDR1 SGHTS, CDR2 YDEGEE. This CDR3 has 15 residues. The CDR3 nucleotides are TGTGCCAGCAGCCCTGGGGTACAGGGGTCGGACACCATATATTTT. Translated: CASSPGVQGSDTIYF. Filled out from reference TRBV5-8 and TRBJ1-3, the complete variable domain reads EAGVTQSPTHLIKTRGQQATLRCSPISGHTSVYWYQQALGLGLQFLLWYDEGEERNRGNFPPRFSGRQFPNYSSELNVNALELEDSALYLCASSPGVQGSDTIYFGEGSWLTVV.

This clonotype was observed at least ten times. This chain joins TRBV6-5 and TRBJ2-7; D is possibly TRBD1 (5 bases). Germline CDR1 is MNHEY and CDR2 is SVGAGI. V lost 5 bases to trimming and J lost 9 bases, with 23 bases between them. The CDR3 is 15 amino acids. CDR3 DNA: TGTGCCAGCAGTCAAGGTCCCAGGGCCCTTCAGGCGCAGTACTTC. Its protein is CASSQGPRALQAQYF.

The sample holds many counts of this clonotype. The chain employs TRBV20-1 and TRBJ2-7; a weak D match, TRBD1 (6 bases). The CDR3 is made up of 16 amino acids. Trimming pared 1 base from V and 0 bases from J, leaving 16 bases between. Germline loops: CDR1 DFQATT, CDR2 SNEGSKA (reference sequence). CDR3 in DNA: TGCAGTGCTAGAGTAGGGGGACAAACGAGCTCCTACGAGCAGTACTTC. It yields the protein CSARVGGQTSSYEQYF.

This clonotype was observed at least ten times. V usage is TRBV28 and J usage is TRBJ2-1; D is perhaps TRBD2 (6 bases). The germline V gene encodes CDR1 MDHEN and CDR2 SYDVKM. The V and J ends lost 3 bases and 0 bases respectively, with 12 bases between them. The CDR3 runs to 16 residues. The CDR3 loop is CASSLARGGSYNEQFF. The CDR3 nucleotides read TGTGCCAGCAGTTTGGCCCGGGGAGGCTCCTACAATGAGCAGTTCTTC. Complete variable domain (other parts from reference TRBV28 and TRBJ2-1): DVKVTQSSRYLVKRTGEKVFLECVQDMDHENMFWYRQDPGLGLRLIYFSYDVKMKEKGDIPEGYSVSREKKERFSLILESASTNQTSMYLCASSLARGGSYNEQFFGPGTRLTVL.

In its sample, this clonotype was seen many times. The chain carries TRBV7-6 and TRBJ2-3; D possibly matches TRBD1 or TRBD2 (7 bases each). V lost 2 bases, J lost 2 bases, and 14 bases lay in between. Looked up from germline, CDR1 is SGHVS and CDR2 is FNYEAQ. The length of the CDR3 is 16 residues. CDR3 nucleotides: TGTGCCAGCAGCTTACAGGGGGAGGGAACCACAGATACGCAGTATTTT. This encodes CASSLQGEGTTDTQYF.

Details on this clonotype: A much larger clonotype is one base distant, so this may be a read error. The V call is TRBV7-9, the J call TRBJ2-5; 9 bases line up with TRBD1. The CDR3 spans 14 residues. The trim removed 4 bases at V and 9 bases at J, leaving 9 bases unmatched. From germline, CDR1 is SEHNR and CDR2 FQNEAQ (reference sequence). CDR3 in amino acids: CASSSGQGREAQYF. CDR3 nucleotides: TGTGCCAGCAGCTCCGGACAGGGGAGGGAGGCCCAGTACTTC.

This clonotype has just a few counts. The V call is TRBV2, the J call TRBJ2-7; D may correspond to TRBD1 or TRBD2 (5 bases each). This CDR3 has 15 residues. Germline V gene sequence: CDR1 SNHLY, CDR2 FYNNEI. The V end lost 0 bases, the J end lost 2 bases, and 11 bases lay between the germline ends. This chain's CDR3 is CASSEATGPTYEQYF. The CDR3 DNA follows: TGTGCCAGCAGTGAAGCGACGGGACCCACCTACGAGCAGTACTTC.

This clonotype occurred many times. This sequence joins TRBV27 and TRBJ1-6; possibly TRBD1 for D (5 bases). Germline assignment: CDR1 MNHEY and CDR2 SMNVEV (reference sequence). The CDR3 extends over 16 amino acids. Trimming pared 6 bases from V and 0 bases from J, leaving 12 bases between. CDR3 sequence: CASSPGLISYNSPLHF. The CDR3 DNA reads TGTGCCAGCAGCCCAGGGCTCATCTCCTATAATTCACCCCTCCACTTT.

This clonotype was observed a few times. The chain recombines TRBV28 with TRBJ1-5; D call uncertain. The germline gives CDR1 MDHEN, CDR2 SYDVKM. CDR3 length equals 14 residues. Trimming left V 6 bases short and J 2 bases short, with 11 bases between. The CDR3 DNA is TGTGCCAGCAGCCGACCCTGGGGCAATCAGCCCCAGCATTTT. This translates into CASSRPWGNQPQHF.

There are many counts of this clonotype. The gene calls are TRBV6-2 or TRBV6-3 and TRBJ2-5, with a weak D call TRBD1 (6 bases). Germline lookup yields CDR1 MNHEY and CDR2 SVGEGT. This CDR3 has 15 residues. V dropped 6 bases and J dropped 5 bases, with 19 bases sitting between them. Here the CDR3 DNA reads TGTGCCAGCAGAGCGGACAGTGAAACAAGGGAGACCCAGTACTTC. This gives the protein CASRADSETRETQYF.

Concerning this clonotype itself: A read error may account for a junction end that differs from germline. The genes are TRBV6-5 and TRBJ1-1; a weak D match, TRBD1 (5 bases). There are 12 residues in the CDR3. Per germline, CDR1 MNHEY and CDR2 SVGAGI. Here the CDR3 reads CASSYGGTGAFF. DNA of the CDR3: TGTGCCAGCAGTTACGGGGGGACTGGAGCTTTCTTT.

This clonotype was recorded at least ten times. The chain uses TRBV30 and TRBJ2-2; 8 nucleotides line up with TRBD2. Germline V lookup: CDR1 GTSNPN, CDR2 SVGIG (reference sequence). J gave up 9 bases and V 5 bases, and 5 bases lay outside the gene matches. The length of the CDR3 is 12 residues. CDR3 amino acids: CAWGVAGWELFF. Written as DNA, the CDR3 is TGTGCCTGGGGCGTAGCGGGATGGGAGCTGTTTTTT. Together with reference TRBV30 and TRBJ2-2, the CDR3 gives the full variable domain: SQTIHQWPATLVQPVGSPLSLECTVEGTSNPNLYWYRQAAGRGLQLLFYSVGIGQISSEVPQNLSASRPQDRQFILSSKKLLLSDSGFYLCAWGVAGWELFFGEGSRLTVL.

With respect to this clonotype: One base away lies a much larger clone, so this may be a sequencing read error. The chain's CDR3 is CSGEHETVLRGEQFF. DNA for the CDR3: TGCAGCGGAGAGCACGAGACAGTCCTGAGGGGTGAGCAGTTCTTC. This chain uses TRBV29-1 with TRBJ2-1, with D possibly called TRBD1 or TRBD2 (5 bases each). Germline values: CDR1 SQVTM, CDR2 ANQGSEA. This CDR3 is 15 amino acids long. Between the trimmed V and J ends, which lost 7 bases and 9 bases, there was a span of 25 bases.

The CDR3 loop reads CASSRWGNEQFF. For the CDR3, the DNA is TGTGCCAGCAGCCGATGGGGTAATGAGCAGTTCTTC. The rearrangement uses TRBV6-1 and TRBJ2-1; D is uncertain. Germline V gives CDR1 MNHNS, CDR2 SASEGT. The ends were cut back, 6 bases at V and 7 bases at J, with 10 bases in the middle. The CDR3 length is 12 residues.

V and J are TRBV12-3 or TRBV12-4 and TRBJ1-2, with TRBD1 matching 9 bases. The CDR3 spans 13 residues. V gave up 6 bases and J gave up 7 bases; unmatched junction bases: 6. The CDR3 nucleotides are TGTGCCAGCAGCCGGGGACAGGGCGTTGGCTACACCTTC. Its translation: CASSRGQGVGYTF.

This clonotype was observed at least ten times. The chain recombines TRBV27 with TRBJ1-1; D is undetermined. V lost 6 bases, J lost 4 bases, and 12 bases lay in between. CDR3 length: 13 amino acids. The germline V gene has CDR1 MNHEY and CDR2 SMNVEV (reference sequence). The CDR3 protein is CASSPGLTTEAFF. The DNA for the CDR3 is TGTGCCAGCAGCCCTGGGTTGACCACTGAAGCTTTCTTT.

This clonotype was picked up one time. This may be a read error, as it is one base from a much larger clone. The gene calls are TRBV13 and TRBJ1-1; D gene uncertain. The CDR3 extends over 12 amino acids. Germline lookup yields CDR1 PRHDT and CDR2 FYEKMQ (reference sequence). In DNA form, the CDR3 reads TGTGCCAGCAGCTTCGGGGAGACTGAAGCTTACTTT. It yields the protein CASSFGETEAYF. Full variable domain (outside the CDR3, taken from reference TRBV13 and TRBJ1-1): AAGVIQSPRHLIKEKRETATLKCYPIPRHDTVYWYQQGPGQDPQFLISFYEKMQSDKGSIPDRFSAQQFSDYHSELNMSSLELGDSALYFCASSFGETEAYFGQGTRLTVV.

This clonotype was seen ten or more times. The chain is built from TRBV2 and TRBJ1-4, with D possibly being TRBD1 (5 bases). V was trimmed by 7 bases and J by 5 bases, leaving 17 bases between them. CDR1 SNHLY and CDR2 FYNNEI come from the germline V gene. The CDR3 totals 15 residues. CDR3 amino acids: CASTQFGGRNEKLFF. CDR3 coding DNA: TGTGCCAGCACTCAATTCGGGGGACGCAATGAAAAACTGTTTTTT.

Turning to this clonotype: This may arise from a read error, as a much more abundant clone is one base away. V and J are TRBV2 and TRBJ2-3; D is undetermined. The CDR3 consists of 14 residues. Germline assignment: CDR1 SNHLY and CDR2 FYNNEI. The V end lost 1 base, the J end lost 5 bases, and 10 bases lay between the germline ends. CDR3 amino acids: CASSEVGSIDTQYF. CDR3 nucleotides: TGTGCCAGCAGTGAAGTAGGCTCTATAGATACGCAGTATTTT.

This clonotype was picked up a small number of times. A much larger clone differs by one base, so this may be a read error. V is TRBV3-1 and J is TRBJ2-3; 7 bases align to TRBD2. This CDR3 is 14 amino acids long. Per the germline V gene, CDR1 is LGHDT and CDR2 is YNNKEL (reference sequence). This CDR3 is CASGQGDYTDTQYF. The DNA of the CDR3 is TGTGCCAGCGGCCAAGGGGACTACACAGATACGCAGTATTTT.

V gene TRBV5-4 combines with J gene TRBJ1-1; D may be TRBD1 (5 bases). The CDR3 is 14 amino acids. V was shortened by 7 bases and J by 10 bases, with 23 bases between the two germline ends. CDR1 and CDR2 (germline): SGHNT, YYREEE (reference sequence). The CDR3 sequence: CASHGGGREFSAFF. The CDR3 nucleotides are TGTGCCAGCCATGGGGGGGGGAGAGAATTTTCAGCTTTCTTT.

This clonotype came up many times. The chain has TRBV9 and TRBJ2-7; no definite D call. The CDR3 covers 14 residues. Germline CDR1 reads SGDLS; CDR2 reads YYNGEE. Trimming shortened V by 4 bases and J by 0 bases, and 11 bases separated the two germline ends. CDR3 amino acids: CASSPGRSSYEQYF. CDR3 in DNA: TGTGCCAGCAGCCCCGGACGTTCCTCCTACGAGCAGTACTTC.